This T cell receptor (beta chain) was recorded in a study of shared clonotypes between healthy human individuals. The germline V gene encodes CDR1 SGHVS and CDR2 FQNEAQ. V lost 0 bases and J 9 bases, leaving 12 bases between the germline ends. This CDR3 region has 14 residues. This clone was detected only a few times. Antigen: not known. The study's findings and limits: Across subsets, estimated richness was generally greater for naive than for memory populations.

Original analysis: ImmunoSEQ yielded junction-only sequences lacking quality scores, so filtering differed. Assay: immunoSEQ multiplex PCR; the TCRdb copy retains only in-frame clones and omits some. The D gene and trimming were derived from the DNA, and the V and J assignments and clone size from that table. The sample holds 600,000 to 750,000 clones, less than 80% seen once. The receptor was derived from a woman aged 25 to 39 in good health. The specimen sequenced was memory CD4+ T cells sorted from blood. Subset indicated: CD45RA-negative fraction. The chain recombines TRBV7-8 with TRBJ2-1, with D possibly TRBD2 on 6 matching bases. The chain's CDR3 is CASSLAGGVPEQFF. CDR3 sequence (DNA): TGTGCCAGCAGCTTAGCGGGCGGGGTTCCTGAGCAGTTCTTC.